These 4 T cell receptor beta chains share one sample of origin, sequenced in a study of cytomegalovirus exposure and HLA in healthy donors. A multiplex PCR was run with 60 Vbeta primers and 13 Jbeta primers. Using immunoSEQ multiplex PCR, the repertoire was profiled, and TCRdb retains in-frame clones only, with some absent. The table lists about 140,000 clones, roughly 70% of them singletons, with around 3% in the top ten. The specimen sequenced was PBMCs. Receptors originate from a man in his forties in good health and CMV-seronegative.

This clone was found once. The chain couples TRBV11-2 to TRBJ2-7, with D perhaps TRBD2 (6 bases). The CDR3 has 11 residues. The germline gives CDR1 SGHAT, CDR2 FQNNGV. V shed 8 bases and J shed 3 bases, with 8 bases lying between them. The CDR3 coding sequence is TGTGCCAGCGGGGGGAACTACGAGCAGTACTTC. This encodes CASGGNYEQYF.

V usage is TRBV2 and J usage is TRBJ2-1, with 13 bases identical to TRBD2. This CDR3 is 14 amino acids long. CDR1 and CDR2 (germline): SNHLY, FYNNEI. Trimming took 7 bases from V and 7 from J; bases not matched to a gene: 4. The CDR3 loop reads CASTRTSGRNEQFF. The CDR3 bases are TGTGCCAGCACCAGGACTAGCGGGAGAAATGAGCAGTTCTTC.

CDR3 residues: CASSSGELGDSNQPQHF. The CDR3 coding sequence is TGCGCCAGCAGCTCGGGGGAACTTGGAGATAGCAATCAGCCCCAGCATTTT. This chain connects TRBV5-1 to TRBJ1-5, with a tentative D call TRBD1 (5 bases). Trimming removed 3 bases at V and 0 bases at J, with 16 bases between. Per germline, CDR1 SGHRS and CDR2 YFSETQ. The CDR3 spans 17 residues.

The chain links TRBV27 to TRBJ2-7; a possible D gene is TRBD2 (8 bases). The germline gives CDR1 MNHEY, CDR2 SMNVEV (reference sequence). The CDR3 has 14 amino acids. Trimming cost V 7 bases and J 6 bases, with 19 bases left between them. DNA for the CDR3: TGTGCCAGCATCCGGGGGGGGGACAGCGGCGAGCAGTACTTC. Residues: CASIRGGDSGEQYF.